The entry below describes one T cell receptor (beta chain). Antigen: not known. Via MiXCR, TCRdb re-called the RACE reads, giving one row per CDR3 protein. This table has around 300,000 distinct CDR3 sequences, around 6.9% appearing once. Described time point: patch test 1, 2 weeks after DPC sensitization. Stated treatment: therapeutic diphenylcyclopropenone sensitization with weekly scalp DPC. The entry originates in a study of human T cells and chemical hapten exposure. Study-wide points: With regard to DPC sensitization, TCRs above 1 in 1000 frequency did not change.

The CDR3 extends over 13 amino acids. The V gene's germline CDR1 is MGHDK and CDR2 SYGVNS. The germline V and J ends were trimmed by 8 bases and 6 bases, with 11 bases remaining between them. This receptor was taken from a woman aged 18-35 years with alopecia areata. Some clones in this sample may be carry-over from other donors' samples. The sequencing here drew on whole blood, taken in connection with sensitization to the hapten diphenylcyclopropenone (DPC). The chain recombines TRBV25-1 with TRBJ1-6; D possibly corresponds to TRBD1 (6 bases). Here the CDR3 reads CASGDTLNSPLHF. CDR3 coding DNA: TGTGCCAGCGGGGACACACTTAATTCACCCCTCCACTTT.